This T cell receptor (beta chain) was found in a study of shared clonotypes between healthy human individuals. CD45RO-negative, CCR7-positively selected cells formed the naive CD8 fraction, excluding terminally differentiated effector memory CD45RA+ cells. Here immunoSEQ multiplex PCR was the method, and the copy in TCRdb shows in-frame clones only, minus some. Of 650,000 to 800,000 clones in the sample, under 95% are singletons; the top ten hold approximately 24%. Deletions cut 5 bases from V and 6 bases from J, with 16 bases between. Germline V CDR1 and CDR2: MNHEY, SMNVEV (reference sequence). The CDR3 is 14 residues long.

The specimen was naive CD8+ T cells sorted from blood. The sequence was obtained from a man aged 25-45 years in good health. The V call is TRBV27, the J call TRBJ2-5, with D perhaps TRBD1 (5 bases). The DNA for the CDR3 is TGTGCCAGCAGTCCCCTACGGACATTGCAGACCCAGTACTTC. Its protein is CASSPLRTLQTQYF.